These 9 T cell receptor beta chains originate from one sample sequenced in a study of cytomegalovirus exposure and HLA in healthy donors. This PCR relied on a set of 60 Vbeta primers and 13 Jbeta primers. Sequencing was performed with immunoSEQ multiplex PCR; in TCRdb, only in-frame clones are kept and a portion is missing. There are about 180,000 clones in the sample; approximately 82% occur only once, and around 1.2% lies in the top ten. Sequencing was performed on PBMCs. The source of these receptors is a girl aged 2-10 years in good health and CMV-seropositive.

The chain links TRBV4-1 to TRBJ2-4; the match to TRBD2 covers 13 bases. The CDR3 runs 18 residues. Germline CDR1 is MGHRA and CDR2 is YSYEKL. With 1 base clipped from V and 0 bases from J, the junction kept 3 bases outside the gene matches. The CDR3 region has the DNA TGCGCCAGCAGCCAAGGACTAGCGGGAGGTCTAGCCAAAAACATTCAGTACTTC. Its protein is CASSQGLAGGLAKNIQYF.

This sequence joins TRBV27 and TRBJ2-7; D call uncertain. The germline CDR1 and CDR2 sequences are MNHEY and SMNVEV (reference sequence). Trimming cost V 6 bases and J 6 bases, with 15 bases left between them. There are 13 residues in the CDR3. The CDR3: CASSPPTGLEQYF. The CDR3 DNA follows: TGTGCCAGCAGCCCCCCTACGGGTCTCGAGCAGTACTTC.

The CDR3 spells CASSVGTGGVAGYTF. CDR3 nucleotides: TGTGCCAGCAGCGTCGGGACAGGGGGGGTGGCCGGCTACACCTTC. J is TRBJ1-2 and V is TRBV9; 11 nucleotides align to TRBD1. V shed 2 bases, J shed 8 bases, and the junction held 8 bases outside the gene matches. The germline gives CDR1 SGDLS, CDR2 YYNGEE. There are 15 residues in the CDR3. The entire variable domain, with the rest obtained from reference TRBV9 and TRBJ1-2, is as follows: DSGVTQTPKHLITATGQRVTLRCSPRSGDLSVYWYQQSLDQGLQFLIQYYNGEERAKGNILERFSAQQFPDLHSELNLSSLELGDSALYFCASSVGTGGVAGYTFGSGTRLTVV.

This sequence joins TRBV15 and TRBJ1-5, with D possibly being TRBD1 (5 bases). V gave up 0 bases and J gave up 2 bases, with 14 bases separating them. Germline V lookup: CDR1 LNHNV, CDR2 YYDKDF (reference sequence). The CDR3 spans 17 residues. In nucleotides, the CDR3 is TGTGCCACCAGCAGAGATGGCACAGGTCGAGGCAATCAGCCCCAGCATTTT. Residues: CATSRDGTGRGNQPQHF.

Here the CDR3 DNA reads TGTGCCAGCAGACCCACAGGGTCCACTGAAGCTTTCTTT. Protein product: CASRPTGSTEAFF. J is TRBJ1-1 and V is TRBV28; a weak D match, TRBD1 (6 bases). This CDR3 is 13 amino acids long. The germline V and J ends were trimmed by 6 bases and 4 bases, with 12 bases remaining between them. Germline CDR1 and CDR2: MDHEN and SYDVKM.

This clone has only a few counts. The chain joins TRBV16 to TRBJ2-1; D is perhaps TRBD1 (5 bases). In germline, CDR1 is KGHSY, CDR2 FQNENV. The CDR3 is 14 residues long. Deletions cut 4 bases from V and 6 bases from J, with 13 bases between. The chain's CDR3 is CASSPAGAANEQFF. DNA of the CDR3: TGTGCCAGCAGCCCGGCTGGGGCCGCCAATGAGCAGTTCTTC.

The gene calls are TRBV28 and TRBJ2-5, with TRBD2 matching 9 bases. V shed 5 bases, J shed 4 bases, and the junction held 17 bases outside the gene matches. The CDR3 is 18 residues long. The germline CDR1 and CDR2 sequences are MDHEN and SYDVKM. The CDR3 spells CASSAFAGGTLIGETQYF. CDR3 coding DNA: TGTGCCAGCAGTGCCTTTGCGGGAGGGACACTAATAGGAGAGACCCAGTACTTC. Together with reference TRBV28 and TRBJ2-5, the CDR3 gives the full variable domain: DVKVTQSSRYLVKRTGEKVFLECVQDMDHENMFWYRQDPGLGLRLIYFSYDVKMKEKGDIPEGYSVSREKKERFSLILESASTNQTSMYLCASSAFAGGTLIGETQYFGPGTRLLVL.

This clone turned up a few times. The V and J genes are TRBV6-5 and TRBJ2-7; tentative D call: TRBD2 (6 bases). The V end lost 8 bases, the J end lost 4 bases, and 12 bases lay between the germline ends. The CDR3 runs 12 residues. Germline CDR1 and CDR2: MNHEY and SVGAGI. Here the CDR3 reads CASGVAGYEQYF. DNA for the CDR3: TGTGCCAGCGGCGTGGCGGGATACGAGCAGTACTTC.

J is TRBJ2-6 and V is TRBV4-2; D might be TRBD2 (5 bases). Germline assignment: CDR1 LGHNA and CDR2 YNFKEQ. This CDR3 region has 16 residues. V lost 7 bases and J lost 0, with 13 bases in between. CDR3 residues: CASNIERGSGANVLTF. CDR3 DNA sequence: TGTGCCAGCAATATAGAACGGGGCTCTGGGGCCAACGTCCTGACTTTC.